This is a list of T cell receptor beta chains from one sample in a study of identical twins. One entry per CDR3 protein results from TCRdb running MiXCR on the 5' RACE reads. The table records about 520,000 distinct CDR3 sequences, 22% of them present only once. The sample was also reused in another study, on T cells expressing NK-cell markers.

What was sequenced was CD4+ T cells sorted from blood. These TCRs come from a woman between 18 and 30 years old in good health. CDR3s include the opening cysteine and the closing phenylalanine or tryptophan. D genes are given only for firm matches. Size tells how often a clone was seen (once, few, many) or the class of an expanded clone, and some rows leave it out.

cdr3_aa | cdr3_nt | clone_size | j_call | d_call | v_call
CASSVDRPNTEAFF | TGTGCCAGCTCAGTCGACAGGCCGAACACTGAAGCTTTCTTT | few | TRBJ1-1 | . | TRBV18
CSARRFNQPQHF | TGCAGTGCCAGGAGGTTCAATCAGCCCCAGCATTTT | few | TRBJ1-5 | . | TRBV20-1
CAISERGEQFF | TGTGCCATCAGTGAACGGGGGGAGCAGTTCTTC | . | TRBJ2-1 | . | TRBV10-3
CAIGQQETQYF | TGTGCCATCGGACAGCAAGAGACCCAGTACTTC | many | TRBJ2-5 | . | TRBV10-3
CSATQGGADTF | TGCAGTGCTACCCAGGGAGGCGCGGACACCTTC | . | TRBJ1-2 | . | TRBV20-1
CASSPRGSGRNTEAFF | TGTGCCAGCAGCCCAAGGGGGAGCGGAAGGAACACTGAAGCTTTCTTT | few | TRBJ1-1 | . | TRBV7-9
CSGRGHGELFF | TGCAGCGGCCGGGGTCACGGGGAGCTGTTTTTT | . | TRBJ2-2 | . | TRBV29-1
CATSQTSPYNEQFF | TGTGCCACCTCCCAGACCTCACCCTACAATGAGCAGTTCTTC | . | TRBJ2-1 | . | TRBV2
CSARRDGTYNEQFF | TGCAGTGCTAGAAGGGACGGGACTTACAATGAGCAGTTCTTC | once | TRBJ2-1 | . | TRBV20-1
CASRQPGQGAWQPQHF | TGTGCCAGCCGGCAACCGGGACAGGGGGCTTGGCAGCCCCAGCATTTT | . | TRBJ1-5 | TRBD1 | TRBV6-1
CAITSQGYGYTF | TGTGCCATCACGTCACAGGGGTATGGCTACACCTTC | few | TRBJ1-2 | TRBD1 | TRBV7-6
CASSLRVTYGYTF | TGTGCCAGCAGTTTAAGGGTAACCTATGGCTACACCTTC | . | TRBJ1-2 | . | TRBV12-3/TRBV12-4
CASSLMSWASREITDTQYF | TGTGCCAGCAGCTTAATGTCCTGGGCTAGCCGAGAAATCACAGATACGCAGTATTTT | few | TRBJ2-3 | . | TRBV7-6
CASSLISGGYNEQFF | TGCGCCAGCAGCTTGATTAGCGGGGGGTACAATGAGCAGTTCTTC | . | TRBJ2-1 | TRBD2 | TRBV5-1
CASRPGQTDTQYF | TGTGCCAGCAGGCCCGGACAGACAGATACGCAGTATTTT | few | TRBJ2-3 | . | TRBV12-3/TRBV12-4
CASSLGLDGNEQFF | TGCGCCAGCAGCCTGGGACTAGACGGGAATGAGCAGTTCTTC | many | TRBJ2-1 | TRBD2 | TRBV4-3
CAIRYQGGDTEAFF | TGTGCCATCAGGTACCAGGGAGGGGACACTGAAGCTTTCTTT | . | TRBJ1-1 | . | TRBV10-3
CSARSPGQGAGELFF | TGCAGTGCTAGATCCCCGGGACAGGGGGCCGGGGAGCTGTTTTTT | few | TRBJ2-2 | TRBD1 | TRBV20-1
CASSLQGAADTEAFF | TGCGCCAGCAGCTTGCAGGGGGCAGCGGACACTGAAGCTTTCTTT | . | TRBJ1-1 | TRBD1 | TRBV5-1
CASEDRGRSTEAFF | TGTGCCAGCGAGGACAGGGGGCGTTCCACTGAAGCTTTCTTT | . | TRBJ1-1 | TRBD1 | TRBV12-3/TRBV12-4
CASSQEEASGRNEQFF | TGTGCCAGCAGCCAAGAGGAGGCTAGCGGACGAAATGAGCAGTTCTTC | . | TRBJ2-1 | TRBD2 | TRBV14
CATKGTETYGYTF | TGTGCCACCAAGGGGACAGAAACTTATGGCTACACCTTC | few | TRBJ1-2 | TRBD1 | TRBV12-3/TRBV12-4
CATRGTGIPGELFF | TGTGCCACCAGAGGGACAGGGATCCCCGGGGAGCTGTTTTTT | . | TRBJ2-2 | TRBD1 | TRBV15
CSASKLAGGHNEQFF | TGCAGTGCTAGTAAACTAGCGGGAGGACACAATGAGCAGTTCTTC | few | TRBJ2-1 | TRBD2 | TRBV20-1
CASSGGLAAGELFF | TGTGCCAGCAGTGGGGGACTGGCGGCCGGGGAGCTGTTTTTT | . | TRBJ2-2 | . | TRBV6-1
CASSQVVGTGELFF | TGTGCCAGCAGCCAAGTTGTCGGGACCGGGGAGCTGTTTTTT | . | TRBJ2-2 | . | TRBV3-1
CASRLQERETQYF | TGTGCCAGCAGACTTCAGGAGCGAGAGACCCAGTACTTC | many | TRBJ2-5 | . | TRBV12-3/TRBV12-4
CASSSPGGGSHEQFF | TGTGCCAGCAGCTCCCCGGGGGGCGGTAGCCATGAGCAGTTCTTC | many | TRBJ2-1 | . | TRBV12-3/TRBV12-4
CASSFRGGTQYF | TGTGCCAGCAGTTTTCGGGGGGGGACCCAGTACTTC | few | TRBJ2-5 | TRBD2 | TRBV12-3/TRBV12-4
CASTRTSGGAVSQYF | TGTGCCAGCACCCGGACTAGCGGGGGGGCGGTCTCGCAGTATTTT | few | TRBJ2-3 | TRBD2 | TRBV12-3/TRBV12-4
CASSEAASRGGELFF | TGTGCCAGCAGTGAAGCAGCGAGCCGGGGCGGGGAGCTGTTTTTT | . | TRBJ2-2 | . | TRBV2
CASSPRQGAYNEQFF | TGTGCCAGCAGCCCCCGACAGGGTGCCTACAATGAGCAGTTCTTC | many | TRBJ2-1 | TRBD1 | TRBV7-9
CASSLLELADSSYEQYF | TGTGCCAGCAGTTTGCTGGAACTAGCGGATAGCTCCTACGAGCAGTACTTC | . | TRBJ2-7 | TRBD2 | TRBV12-3/TRBV12-4
CASSLGEGGDTQYF | TGCGCCAGCAGCTTGGGAGAGGGAGGAGATACGCAGTATTTT | . | TRBJ2-3 | . | TRBV5-1
CASSDYGRVGSPEAFF | TGTGCCAGCAGTGATTACGGTAGGGTTGGGTCACCTGAAGCTTTCTTT | . | TRBJ1-1 | . | TRBV2
CASSHSPRAYNEQFF | TGTGCCAGCAGTCATTCCCCCCGTGCCTACAATGAGCAGTTCTTC | . | TRBJ2-1 | . | TRBV3-1
CASRPGDGYTF | TGTGCCAGCAGGCCGGGAGATGGCTACACCTTC | few | TRBJ1-2 | . | TRBV7-9
CASKTSGGPDTQYF | TGTGCCAGCAAGACTAGCGGGGGGCCAGATACGCAGTATTTT | . | TRBJ2-3 | TRBD2 | TRBV6-1
CASSTGTALNNEQFF | TGCGCCAGCAGCACAGGGACAGCTCTAAACAATGAGCAGTTCTTC | . | TRBJ2-1 | TRBD1 | TRBV5-1
CASRGSGLPKNIQYF | TGTGCCAGCAGGGGTTCAGGTCTCCCCAAAAACATTCAGTACTTC | few | TRBJ2-4 | . | TRBV6-1
CASSPPSGELFF | TGTGCCAGCAGCCCTCCCTCCGGGGAGCTGTTTTTT | many | TRBJ2-2 | . | TRBV18
CSAARIGGEAFF | TGCAGTGCTGCCAGAATAGGGGGCGAAGCTTTCTTT | few | TRBJ1-1 | TRBD1 | TRBV20-1
CAWNLLRRQYF | TGTGCCTGGAACCTATTGAGGAGGCAGTACTTC | . | TRBJ2-7 | . | TRBV30
CASSLGGAYSNQPQHF | TGTGCCAGCAGTTTAGGCGGGGCTTATAGCAATCAGCCCCAGCATTTT | . | TRBJ1-5 | . | TRBV11-3
CASRVANYGYTF | TGCGCCAGCAGAGTCGCTAACTATGGCTACACCTTC | once | TRBJ1-2 | . | TRBV10-2
CASESGLVLPNEQFF | TGCGCCAGCGAGTCTGGACTAGTCCTCCCCAATGAGCAGTTCTTC | few | TRBJ2-1 | TRBD2 | TRBV5-1
CASSLGDRDINEQFF | TGCGCCAGCAGCTTGGGGGACAGGGATATCAATGAGCAGTTCTTC | few | TRBJ2-1 | TRBD1 | TRBV5-1
CSAPEAGPVDTQYF | TGCAGTGCCCCGGAAGCGGGACCCGTGGATACGCAGTATTTT | . | TRBJ2-3 | TRBD2 | TRBV20-1
CASKVEQGRANYGYTF | TGTGCCAGCAAGGTGGAGCAGGGGAGAGCTAACTATGGCTACACCTTC | . | TRBJ1-2 | . | TRBV2
CASSQTPGLASETQYF | TGTGCCAGCAGCCAGACTCCGGGACTAGCATCCGAGACCCAGTACTTC | few | TRBJ2-5 | TRBD2 | TRBV7-8
CASRTDRRTDTQYF | TGTGCCAGCCGGACAGACAGGAGGACAGATACGCAGTATTTT | . | TRBJ2-3 | . | TRBV3-1
CGDGKSYEQYF | TGTGGGGACGGTAAATCCTACGAGCAGTACTTC | few | TRBJ2-7 | . | TRBV3-1
CSASSGTGARGTEAFF | TGCAGTGCTTCCTCCGGGACAGGGGCGAGGGGCACTGAAGCTTTCTTT | . | TRBJ1-1 | TRBD1 | TRBV20-1
CSAQPGQRNYGYTF | TGCAGTGCCCAGCCGGGACAGAGAAACTATGGCTACACCTTC | many | TRBJ1-2 | TRBD1 | TRBV20-1